The clone carrying this T cell receptor beta chain was counted many times. What it binds is unknown. The source of the sample is a study of response to subunit inactivated influenza vaccine. Study results and limitations: T cells newly recruited by each seasonal influenza vaccination are few, the authors suggested.

The CDR3 has 14 residues. The V and J ends lost 8 bases and 2 bases, in that order; junction bases with no gene match: 6. The germline gives CDR1 SGHTA, CDR2 FQGNSA. TCRdb redid the calling of the RT-PCR reads with MiXCR, one entry per CDR3 protein. Counted here are roughly 700,000 distinct CDR3 sequences, about 15% occurring once; the ten biggest clones make up roughly 6.4%. Specimen: PBMCs from blood, collected 14 to 15 days before vaccination. The source is a man aged 50-60 years who received an inactivated influenza vaccine. The V and J genes are TRBV7-2 and TRBJ2-7; 10 bases match TRBD1. The chain's CDR3 is CASSLGQGTYEQYF. CDR3 DNA sequence: TGTGCCAGCTCGCTGGGACAGGGGACCTACGAGCAGTACTTC.